The source of this TCR beta chain is a study of identifying expanded T cells in peripheral blood. General study findings and limits: Technical replicates showed around 1.2 changed clones; roughly two weeks about 16.4; four weeks 19. Across healthy donors, higher total template counts meant significantly greater approximately two-week count variance.

Healthy donors had no documented immune events, such as infections, while sampled. Germline assignment: CDR1 MNHNY and CDR2 SVGAGI (reference sequence). This CDR3 region has 13 residues. Trimming removed 6 bases at V and 5 bases at J, with 11 bases between. The assay was immunoSEQ multiplex PCR, and TCRdb's table has in-frame clones only and misses some. The sample carries 130,000 or so clones, more than 80% recorded once. Remarks on this clone: The antigen is not known.

The source material was blood. The TCR was taken from a person aged 18 to 75 in good health. The V call is TRBV6-6, the J call TRBJ1-5, with D unresolved. In DNA form, the CDR3 reads TGTGCCAGCAGCGGTTCTTCCTATCAGCCCCAGCATTTT. Protein sequence: CASSGSSYQPQHF.